This entry lists 8 T cell receptor beta chains sequenced from one sample in a study of cytomegalovirus exposure and HLA in healthy donors listed by TCRdb under 2017. Library prep was done by the immunoSEQ multiplex PCR assay. For the multiplex PCR, a mixture combining 60 forward primers for TCR Vbeta segments and 13 reverse primers for TCR Jbeta segments was used. Held by TCRdb, this immuneACCESS table contains in-frame sequences only and omits some clones. Under half of the omission traces to an unresolved V gene where checked; the cause of the rest is unknown. A total of under 200,000 clones appear in this sample, roughly 85% of them only once. Of the sample, about 1.7% falls within the top ten clones. Sequencing input: PBMCs. Every receptor here comes from a woman under 30 in good health and CMV-seronegative.

This rearrangement joins TRBV7-2 to TRBJ2-5; maybe TRBD2 (6 bases). The J call may be incorrect, as the DNA end agrees better with TRBJ2-7. Germline CDR1 SGHTA, CDR2 FQGNSA. The CDR3 loop spans 15 amino acids. CDR3 loop: CASSLGPNPGDEQYF. The CDR3 nucleotides read TGTGCCAGCAGCCTGGGACCCAACCCGGGGGACGAGCAGTACTTC.

V gene TRBV4-1 combines with J gene TRBJ2-7; no definite D call. CDR1 MGHRA and CDR2 YSYEKL come from the germline V gene. V lost 1 base to trimming and J lost 5 bases, with 9 bases between them. The CDR3 runs 13 residues. The CDR3 region has the DNA TGCGCCAGCAGCCAAGGGGTCCGGGACGAGCAGTACTTC. Amino acid sequence: CASSQGVRDEQYF.

The V call is TRBV6-5, the J call TRBJ2-1, with TRBD2 matching over 9 bases. This CDR3 spans 15 amino acids. Germline CDR1 is MNHEY and CDR2 is SVGAGI. V lost 4 bases and J lost 2; bases outside the gene matches: 3. CDR3 DNA sequence: TGTGCCAGCAGTTTAGCGGGAGTACCCTACAATGAGCAGTTCTTC. Its protein is CASSLAGVPYNEQFF.

This clone was counted between two and nine times. This chain links TRBV4-3 with TRBJ1-2; D possibly corresponds to TRBD1 (5 bases). Germline CDR1 is LGHNA and CDR2 is YSLEER. V was trimmed by 1 base and J by 1 base, leaving 7 bases between them. The CDR3 has 14 residues. This CDR3 reads CASSQAGGNYGYTF. CDR3 DNA sequence: TGCGCCAGCAGCCAAGCCGGGGGTAACTATGGCTACACCTTC.

The chain combines TRBV7-8 with TRBJ1-2, with D hard to call. The length of the CDR3 is 14 residues. Germline CDR1 and CDR2: SGHVS and FQNEAQ. V was shortened by 7 bases and J by 1 base, with 13 bases between the two germline ends. The CDR3 nucleotides are TGTGCCAGCAAAGGGCCGGGAAGTAACTATGGCTACACCTTC. Amino acid sequence: CASKGPGSNYGYTF.

The genes are TRBV19 and TRBJ1-5, with 7 bases fitting TRBD1. J was trimmed by 11 bases and V by 3 bases; bases with no gene match: 4. Germline V CDR1 and CDR2: LNHDA, SQIVND (reference sequence). The length of the CDR3 is 12 residues. The CDR3 spells CASSIQGQAQHF. In DNA form, the CDR3 reads TGTGCCAGTAGTATTCAAGGACAGGCCCAGCATTTT.

A few counts support this clone. J is TRBJ1-1 and V is TRBV19; TRBD1 matches 7 bases. The germline gives CDR1 LNHDA, CDR2 SQIVND (reference sequence). The CDR3 sequence is 14 residues long. The V and J ends lost 6 bases and 5 bases, in that order; junction bases with no gene match: 9. CDR3 nucleotides: TGTGCCAGTAGCGACCAGGGGGTCTTTACTGAAGCTTTCTTT. It is translated as CASSDQGVFTEAFF.

Details on this clone: The sample contains more than one DNA sequence encoding this CDR3. The chain uses TRBV20-1 and TRBJ2-1; 7 nucleotides align to TRBD2. Germline V gives CDR1 DFQATT, CDR2 SNEGSKA (reference sequence). V trimming: 1 base; J trimming: 9 bases; junction bases outside the gene matches: 0. The CDR3 is made up of 11 amino acids. This CDR3 is CSARGGGEQFF. The CDR3 DNA reads TGCAGTGCTAGAGGGGGGGGTGAGCAGTTCTTC.